This TCR beta chain was recovered during a study of siplizumab effects on memory and regulatory T cells (dated by TCRdb to about 2019). General notes on the study: The study examined how the anti-CD2 antibody siplizumab affects alloreactive T-cell subsets in allogeneic mixed lymphocyte reactions built from human PBMCs. Paper-wide results and their limitations: Siplizumab significantly lowered the cumulative frequency of alloreactive sequences that could be traced to unstimulated CD4+ memory T cells. Because sequences below about 10^-5 frequency were poorly captured, only a minor fraction of alloreactive clones could be mapped to unstimulated subsets. No functional confirmation was obtained for the suppressive function of proliferating Tregs from siplizumab cultures. Greater diversity appeared to be present in unstimulated naive T cells than in memory T cells, and a substantial contribution to the alloresponse seemed to be made by naive cells. Among mappable alloreactive CD4+ clones, an average Treg-derived fraction of roughly 71% was observed with siplizumab, compared with less than 35% in control reactions. For roughly 80-97% of proliferating CD4+ or CD8+ clones, no naive or memory phenotype could be assigned.

To prepare the library, the immunoSEQ multiplex PCR assay was applied. Roughly 100,000 TCR templates per sample were assayed on the deep sequencing platform. Genomic DNA extracted from sorted T cells was used for TCRbeta CDR3 sequencing. The study's processing was this. The R programming language was used for clonal analysis of TCRbeta CDR3 data. Alloreactive CD4+ and CD8+ clones were defined by comparing unstimulated samples with post-reaction CFSE-low samples. Alloreactive CD4+ clones were assigned to regulatory or non-regulatory origin by matching sequences to sorted unstimulated Treg and non-Treg repertoires. As stored in TCRdb, this immuneACCESS dataset retains in-frame rearrangements with V and J assigned. A fraction of the clones does not appear; measured against another copy, unresolved V genes explain less than half of the discrepancy, and the remainder lacks a known reason. The DNA gave D and trimming, while V, J and clone size come from that table. This sample comprises roughly 9,200 clones, almost 70% of them detected only once. The top ten clones comprise approximately 61% of the sample.

CDR1 and CDR2 were assigned from the germline V gene as MRHNA and SNTAGT. V ends up 6 bases short and J 6 bases short, with an unmatched junction base count of 10. From its cysteine to its phenylalanine, the CDR3 spans 16 amino acids. The CDR3 DNA has 48 bases and is translated from base 1. Additional sequencing covered unstimulated subsets from three donor pairs, namely CD8+ effector memory, CD4+ naive, CD8+ TEMRA, CD4+ memory and CD8+ naive. Sorted unstimulated T cells and proliferating T cells recovered from mixed lymphocyte reactions were subjected to TCRbeta CDR3 sequencing. Fresh whole blood from about ten HLA-typed healthy donors served as the source for isolating PBMCs. This clone was seen a single time. Its recognized antigen is unknown. Base-call qualities are not available, and no considerably larger clone is one nucleotide away.

This sequence uses TRBV6-4 and TRBJ2-1; 11 nucleotides in the junction match TRBD2. The sequencing input was effector memory CD8+ T cells sorted from blood. The intended sense of this specimen's cell subset or site label: unstimulated CD8+ effector memory T cells. The sequence derives from a human donor in good health. For the CDR3, the sequence is CASSSLAGGPANEQFF. The sequenced DNA: TGTGCCAGCAGCTCCTTAGCGGGGGGGCCGGCCAATGAGCAGTTCTTC.